A single sample is the source of the 29 T cell receptor beta chains below, sequenced in a study of blood T cells in healthy people across ages. A J-beta primer mix and a sample-barcoded 5' primer were used in a second PCR of roughly 6 to 12 cycles. TCRdb re-analysed the 5' RACE reads in MiXCR, keeping a single row per CDR3 protein. The sample holds about 1,800,000 distinct CDR3 sequences, over 25% seen once. The sequencing input was blood. The receptors shown here come from a woman aged 25-40 years in good health.

The chain is built from TRBV5-1 and TRBJ2-1; TRBD1 aligns across 9 bases. This CDR3 region has 18 residues. Germline V gene lookup returns CDR1 SGHRS and CDR2 YFSETQ. V was pared by 0 bases and J by 9 bases, with 16 bases of the junction left unmatched. Written as DNA, the CDR3 is TGCGCCAGCAGCTTGGAGGGGATGGTGGGACAGGGTCTCAGTGAGCAGTTCTTC. It is translated as CASSLEGMVGQGLSEQFF.

This rearrangement joins TRBV3-1 to TRBJ1-1; unclear D gene. The germline CDR1 and CDR2 sequences are LGHDT and YNNKEL (reference sequence). The CDR3 has 16 residues. V lost 4 bases and J lost 7, with 22 bases in between. The CDR3 loop reads CASSPLLEGSRGEAFF. In DNA form, the CDR3 reads TGTGCCAGCAGCCCCCTCCTCGAAGGGTCCCGGGGTGAAGCTTTCTTT.

This clonotype has more than one count but fewer than ten. This may be a read error: a much more frequent sequence differs by one nucleotide. J is TRBJ2-6 and V is TRBV5-1; D might be TRBD2 (6 bases). This CDR3 is 15 amino acids long. From germline, CDR1 is SGHRS and CDR2 YFSETQ. In DNA, the CDR3 is TGCGCCAGCAGCCCCGGGGACTCTGGGGCCAACGTCCGGACTTTC. This gives the protein CASSPGDSGANVRTF.

With respect to this clonotype: A clone one base away is much larger, so this may be a read error. The chain combines TRBV29-1 with TRBJ2-7, with D perhaps TRBD2 (5 bases). The CDR3 length is 18 residues. Deletions cut 2 bases from V and 5 bases from J, with 28 bases between. Germline CDR1 and CDR2: SQVTM and ANQGSEA. The CDR3 DNA follows: TGCAGCGTTGAATCCCCCGGGTCCAGACGCTCGCGGGTCGACGAGCAGTACTTC. It yields the protein CSVESPGSRRSRVDEQYF.

The chain couples TRBV10-2 to TRBJ2-2; the D is unclear. The germline V gene encodes CDR1 WSHSY and CDR2 SAAADI. This CDR3 has 12 amino acids. Trimming left V 7 bases short and J 1 base short, with 4 bases between. The CDR3 bases are TGCGCCAGCATGGGGAACACCGGGGAGCTGTTTTTT. Its translation: CASMGNTGELFF.

The V and J genes are TRBV30 and TRBJ1-5, with D maybe TRBD1 (6 bases). CDR3 length: 15 residues. The V gene's germline CDR1 is GTSNPN and CDR2 SVGIG (reference sequence). V was trimmed by 0 bases and J by 6 bases, leaving 15 bases between them. CDR3 DNA: TGTGCCTGGAGTGTAGGGAGGGGGGCAGGTCAGCCCCAGCATTTT. It specifies CAWSVGRGAGQPQHF.

In this sample, this clonotype turned up a few times. This chain connects TRBV7-9 to TRBJ2-3; unclear D gene. CDR1 and CDR2 (germline): SEHNR, FQNEAQ (reference sequence). V was cut by 4 bases and J by 1 base, with 15 bases left in between. The CDR3 is made up of 16 amino acids. The CDR3 nucleotides are TGTGCCAGCAGCTCATCGGTCTCGTCGGGCACAGATACGCAGTATTTT. Encoded protein: CASSSSVSSGTDTQYF.

This clonotype has only a few counts. The V gene is TRBV28, the J gene TRBJ2-2; a weak D match, TRBD1 (6 bases). Germline CDR1 reads MDHEN; CDR2 reads SYDVKM. Deletions cut 6 bases from V and 1 base from J, with 12 bases between. The CDR3 is 15 amino acids. The CDR3 DNA is TGTGCCAGCAGCGAGTGGACAGTGAACACCGGGGAGCTGTTTTTT. This encodes CASSEWTVNTGELFF. The whole variable domain, filled in from reference TRBV28 and TRBJ2-2, reads DVKVTQSSRYLVKRTGEKVFLECVQDMDHENMFWYRQDPGLGLRLIYFSYDVKMKEKGDIPEGYSVSREKKERFSLILESASTNQTSMYLCASSEWTVNTGELFFGEGSRLTVL.

This clonotype was observed many times. This rearrangement joins TRBV5-6 to TRBJ2-5; tentative D call: TRBD2 (5 bases). V lost 0 bases and J lost 2, with 11 bases in between. CDR3 length: 15 amino acids. CDR1 and CDR2 from the germline V gene are SGHDT and YYEEEE. CDR3 nucleotide sequence: TGTGCCAGCAGCTTGGCGGGGTTCGGACAAGAGACCCAGTACTTC. It encodes CASSLAGFGQETQYF.

This clonotype was recorded at least ten times. This chain uses TRBV2 with TRBJ2-7; D is ambiguous. V lost 7 bases to trimming and J lost 1 base, with 11 bases between them. Germline assignment: CDR1 SNHLY and CDR2 FYNNEI. The CDR3 consists of 13 residues. The CDR3: CASTEGLSYEQYF. The CDR3 coding sequence is TGTGCCAGCACGGAAGGATTGTCCTACGAGCAGTACTTC.

This clonotype appeared many times. V usage is TRBV7-2 and J usage is TRBJ2-7; D is undetermined. From germline, CDR1 is SGHTA and CDR2 FQGNSA. Trimming removed 0 bases from V and 6 bases from J, with 6 bases in between. This CDR3 spans 12 amino acids. CDR3 sequence reads: CASSLALGEQYF. CDR3 sequence (DNA): TGTGCCAGCAGCTTAGCCCTAGGCGAGCAGTACTTC. Together with reference TRBV7-2 and TRBJ2-7, the CDR3 gives the full variable domain: GAGVSQSPSNKVTEKGKDVELRCDPISGHTALYWYRQSLGQGLEFLIYFQGNSAPDKSGLPSDRFSAERTGGSVSTLTIQRTQQEDSAVYLCASSLALGEQYFGPGTRLTVT.

The V and J genes are TRBV5-1 and TRBJ1-2; TRBD1 matches 7 bases. Germline-derived CDR1 and CDR2 are SGHRS and YFSETQ. This CDR3 comprises 11 residues. V was clipped by 4 bases and J by 10 bases; unmatched bases: 4. CDR3 in amino acids: CASSQDRNYTF. DNA of the CDR3: TGCGCCAGCAGCCAGGACAGGAACTACACCTTC.

Concerning this clonotype: A junction boundary mismatches the germline segment, possibly from a read error. CDR3 protein: CASSLTRETRYF. The DNA of the CDR3 is TGTGCCAGCAGCTTGACTAGAGAGACCCGGTACTTC. The chain carries TRBV13 and TRBJ2-5; D possibly corresponds to TRBD2 (6 bases). The germline V gene encodes CDR1 PRHDT and CDR2 FYEKMQ (reference sequence). CDR3 length: 12 residues.

This clonotype was counted at least ten times. CDR3 amino acids: CSVTGGGYEQYF. In DNA form, the CDR3 reads TGCAGCGTGACAGGGGGAGGCTACGAGCAGTACTTC. This chain uses TRBV29-1 with TRBJ2-7, with 9 bases matching TRBD1. Losses at the gene ends were 6 bases for V and 3 bases for J; bases not matched to a gene: 3. Germline loops: CDR1 SQVTM, CDR2 ANQGSEA. The length of the CDR3 is 12 residues.

The rearrangement uses TRBV20-1 and TRBJ1-1; D might be TRBD1 (5 bases). The CDR3 loop spans 14 amino acids. Trimming stripped 1 base from V and 1 base from J, with 10 bases between. From germline, CDR1 is DFQATT and CDR2 SNEGSKA (reference sequence). This CDR3 is CSARARTRNTEAFF. CDR3 coding DNA: TGCAGTGCTAGAGCCCGGACACGGAACACTGAAGCTTTCTTT.

V gene TRBV28 combines with J gene TRBJ2-4; 9 nucleotides match TRBD2. This CDR3 has 16 residues. The germline CDR1 and CDR2 sequences are MDHEN and SYDVKM. V shed 6 bases and J 13 bases; nucleotides not matched to a gene: 19. CDR3: CASRRTHSGGYNEQYF. The CDR3 DNA reads TGTGCCAGCAGACGGACCCATAGCGGGGGCTACAATGAGCAGTACTTC.

The V and J genes are TRBV30 and TRBJ2-3; D gene unclear. Trimming took off 4 bases at V and 2 bases at J, with 7 bases between the two ends. The CDR3 runs to 12 residues. Germline V gene data show CDR1 as GTSNPN and CDR2 as SVGIG (reference sequence). The CDR3 protein is CAWTGVTDTQYF. CDR3 nucleotides: TGTGCCTGGACGGGCGTCACAGATACGCAGTATTTT.

The J gene is TRBJ2-3, the V gene TRBV18; no definite D call. The germline CDR1 and CDR2 sequences are KGHSH and LQKENI. Trimming removed 6 bases at V and 4 bases at J, with 26 bases between. The CDR3 sequence is 18 residues long. Here the CDR3 reads CASSPFSWSSIAPDTQYF. In DNA, the CDR3 is TGTGCCAGCTCGCCGTTCTCATGGAGTAGTATAGCCCCAGATACGCAGTATTTT.

This clonotype was seen ten or more times. This rearrangement joins TRBV20-1 to TRBJ2-7; 10 bases match TRBD1. This CDR3 contains 15 residues. V gave up 0 bases and J gave up 5 bases; unmatched junction bases: 7. From germline, CDR1 is DFQATT and CDR2 SNEGSKA (reference sequence). The DNA for the CDR3 is TGCAGTGCTAGAGACCGGGACAGGGGAGCCCACGAGCAGTACTTC. It codes for CSARDRDRGAHEQYF.

In its sample, this clonotype was seen a few times. The V and J genes are TRBV6-1 and TRBJ2-6; D may match TRBD1 or TRBD2 (5 bases each). V lost 4 bases, J lost 0 bases, and 13 bases lay in between. The CDR3 extends over 17 amino acids. The V gene's germline CDR1 is MNHNS and CDR2 SASEGT. The CDR3 sequence is CASSGNPGSSGANVLTF. The CDR3 DNA sequence: TGTGCCAGCAGTGGCAACCCAGGGAGCTCTGGGGCCAACGTCCTGACTTTC.

The rearrangement links TRBV6-6 to TRBJ2-7; unclear D gene. The V end was cut by 4 bases, the J end by 2 bases, with 12 bases between. This CDR3 comprises 14 residues. Germline V gene lookup returns CDR1 MNHNY and CDR2 SVGAGI (reference sequence). Written as DNA, the CDR3 is TGTGCCAGCAGTTCGCTCGCGGCCGCCTACGAGCAGTACTTC. It is translated as CASSSLAAAYEQYF.

The rearrangement joins TRBV10-3 to TRBJ2-1, with TRBD2 identical over 8 bases. The better agreement between TRBJ2-7 and the DNA end casts doubt on the J call. This CDR3 has 16 amino acids. Germline lookup yields CDR1 ENHRY and CDR2 SYGVKD. Written as DNA, the CDR3 is TGTGCCATCAGTGAGCTAAAAGCCAGCGGGGGCAATGAGCAGTACTTC. It translates to CAISELKASGGNEQYF.

This clonotype was counted a few times. The chain links TRBV7-9 to TRBJ2-7, with D possibly matching TRBD2 (5 bases). V lost 0 bases to trimming and J lost 5 bases, with 11 bases between them. Germline lookup yields CDR1 SEHNR and CDR2 FQNEAQ (reference sequence). The CDR3 is 14 residues long. DNA for the CDR3: TGTGCCAGCAGCTTAGCGGTAGGAGGAAACGAGCAGTACTTC. Amino acids: CASSLAVGGNEQYF.

The chain carries TRBV12-3 or TRBV12-4 and TRBJ2-2; D ambiguous. V lost 11 bases, J lost 1 base, and 14 bases lay in between. The CDR3 runs to 14 residues. CDR3 sequence (DNA): TGTGCCGGCCGACCTCAGCAGAACACCGGGGAGCTGTTTTTT. Translating gives CAGRPQQNTGELFF.

This clonotype was recorded many times. The chain is built from TRBV5-1 and TRBJ2-7; D is ambiguous. CDR1 and CDR2 from the germline V gene are SGHRS and YFSETQ. The V end lost 0 bases, the J end lost 1 base, and 5 bases lay between the germline ends. This CDR3 is built from 13 residues. CDR3 residues: CASSLDDSYEQYF. The CDR3 DNA reads TGCGCCAGCAGCTTGGACGATTCCTACGAGCAGTACTTC.

The V and J genes are TRBV6-6 and TRBJ2-3, with 7 bases aligning to TRBD1. V trimming: 0 bases; J trimming: 6 bases; junction bases outside the gene matches: 6. CDR1 is MNHNY, CDR2 SVGAGI, per germline (reference sequence). CDR3 length: 15 residues. The CDR3 is CASSYSRGRGDTQYF. The CDR3 nucleotides read TGTGCCAGCAGTTACTCACGCGGCAGGGGGGATACGCAGTATTTT.

At least ten counts were recorded for this clonotype. The chain couples TRBV6-4 to TRBJ2-3, with 8 bases matching TRBD2. The CDR3 sequence is 15 residues long. J gave up 2 bases and V 4 bases, and 5 bases lay outside the gene matches. Germline V gene data show CDR1 as MRHNA and CDR2 as SNTAGT. The CDR3 region is CASSALAEPTDTQYF. For the CDR3, the DNA is TGTGCCAGCAGTGCACTAGCGGAGCCCACAGATACGCAGTATTTT.

CDR3 sequence: CASSPSGGLYTEAFF. CDR3 sequence (DNA): TGTGCCAGCAGCCCCAGTGGGGGTTTGTACACTGAAGCTTTCTTT. The rearrangement joins TRBV12-3 or TRBV12-4 to TRBJ1-1, with D maybe TRBD1 (5 bases). V was clipped by 6 bases and J by 3 bases, with 17 bases between them. The CDR3 contains 15 residues.

The V call is TRBV20-1, the J call TRBJ2-1, with D perhaps TRBD2 (6 bases). V lost 0 bases, J lost 4 bases, and 13 bases lay in between. This CDR3 contains 15 residues. Germline V gene lookup returns CDR1 DFQATT and CDR2 SNEGSKA (reference sequence). This CDR3 reads CSARDGSGVYNEQFF. CDR3 nucleotides: TGCAGTGCTAGAGATGGTAGCGGAGTATACAATGAGCAGTTCTTC.